The T cell receptor (beta chain) described here comes from a study of T cells in Graves' hyperthyroidism and ophthalmopathy. This clonotype was counted ten times or more. Amplified regions were TCR beta CDR3 sequences from RNA transcripts. The TCR CDR3 first-round RT-PCR relied on the HTBI primer set. Each CDR3 protein is one row after TCRdb ran MiXCR on the multiplex PCR reads. The repertoire consists of 280,000 or so distinct CDR3 sequences, with around 25% occurring once and the leading ten covering roughly a quarter. CDR1 and CDR2 (germline): SGHRS, YFSETQ. Trimming stripped 4 bases from V and 6 bases from J, with 13 bases between. The length of the CDR3 is 14 residues.

The V gene is TRBV5-1, the J gene TRBJ2-2, with unresolved D. The receptor was isolated from a man aged 35 to 55 with Graves' hyperthyroidism that later progressed to Graves' ophthalmopathy. The sequenced material came from blood. The CDR3 sequence: CASSPDLNAGELFF. In DNA, the CDR3 is TGCGCCAGCAGCCCAGATTTAAATGCCGGGGAGCTGTTTTTT.